This T cell receptor (beta chain) derives from a study of shared clonotypes between healthy human individuals. Study-wide results and limits: Sample collection involved blood only; tissue repertoires are likely different.

This clone was found a few times. Its antigen remains unidentified. In the original workflow: Filtering was not the same, since immunoSEQ gave junction-only sequences without quality scores. Using immunoSEQ multiplex PCR, the repertoire was profiled, and TCRdb retains in-frame clones only, with some absent. V, J and clone size are those of that table, while D and trimming were read from the DNA. In the table there are a few million clones, over 85% of which are singletons. The CDR3 loop spans 15 amino acids. With V trimmed by 2 bases and J by 3 bases, 4 bases remained unmatched. Germline V gene data show CDR1 as KGHSH and CDR2 as LQKENI.

The genes are TRBV18 and TRBJ1-5; 7 nucleotides line up with TRBD1. This TCR came from a man aged 18 to 30 in good health. The sample taken for sequencing was naive CD4+ T cells sorted from blood. Subset defined: CD45RA+ positively selected. The CDR3 DNA reads TGTGCCAGCTCACCAAGGACAGGATACAATCAGCCCCAGCATTTT. Amino acids: CASSPRTGYNQPQHF.